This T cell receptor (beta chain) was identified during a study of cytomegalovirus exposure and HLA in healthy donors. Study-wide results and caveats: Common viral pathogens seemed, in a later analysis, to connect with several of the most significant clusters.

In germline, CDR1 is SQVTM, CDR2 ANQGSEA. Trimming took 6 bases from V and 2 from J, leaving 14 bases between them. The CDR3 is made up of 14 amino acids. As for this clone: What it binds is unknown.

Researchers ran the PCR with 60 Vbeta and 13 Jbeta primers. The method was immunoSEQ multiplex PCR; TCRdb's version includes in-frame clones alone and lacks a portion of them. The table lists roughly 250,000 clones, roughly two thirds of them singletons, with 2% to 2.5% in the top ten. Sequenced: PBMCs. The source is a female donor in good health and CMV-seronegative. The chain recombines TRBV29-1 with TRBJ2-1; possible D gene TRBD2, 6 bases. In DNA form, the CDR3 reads TGCAGCGTCGCCGGGAGACTAGCCTACAATGAGCAGTTCTTC. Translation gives CSVAGRLAYNEQFF.